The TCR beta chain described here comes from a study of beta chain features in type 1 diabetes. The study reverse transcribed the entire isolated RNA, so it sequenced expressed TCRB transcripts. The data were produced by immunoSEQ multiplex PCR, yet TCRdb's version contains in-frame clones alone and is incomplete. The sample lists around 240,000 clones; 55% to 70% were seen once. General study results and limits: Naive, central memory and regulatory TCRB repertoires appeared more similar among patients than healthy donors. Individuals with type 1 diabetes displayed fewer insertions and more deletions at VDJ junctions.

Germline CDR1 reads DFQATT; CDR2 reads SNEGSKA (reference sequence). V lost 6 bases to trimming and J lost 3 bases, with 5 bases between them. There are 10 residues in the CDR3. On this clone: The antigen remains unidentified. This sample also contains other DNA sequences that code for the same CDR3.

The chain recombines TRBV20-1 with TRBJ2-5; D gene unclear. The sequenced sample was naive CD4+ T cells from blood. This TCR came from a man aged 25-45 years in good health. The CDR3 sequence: CSADEETQYF. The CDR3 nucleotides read TGCAGTGCAGACGAAGAGACCCAGTACTTC.